Shown below are 7 T cell receptor beta chains from a single sample sequenced in a study of blood T cell repertoires in COVID-19. Assay used: immunoSEQ multiplex PCR; TCRdb lists only in-frame clones, some missing. The sample includes about 170,000 clones, 70% to 90% seen only once; the top ten take less than 3%. Sequenced sample: peripheral blood. The receptors here all came from a woman older than 75 with COVID-19, enrolled during active disease.

This clone has more than one count but fewer than ten. V and J are TRBV27 and TRBJ1-5; 7 nucleotides line up with TRBD1. The CDR3 extends over 13 amino acids. From germline, CDR1 is MNHEY and CDR2 SMNVEV (reference sequence). The V gene end was trimmed by 5 bases and the J gene end by 5 bases; junction bases not matched to a gene: 3. The CDR3 sequence is CASSLQGDQPQHF. The CDR3 DNA follows: TGTGCCAGCAGTCTCCAGGGGGATCAGCCCCAGCATTTT.

This chain connects TRBV7-3 to TRBJ2-2, with D possibly matching TRBD2 (6 bases). The V end lost 3 bases, the J end lost 0 bases, and 11 bases lay between the germline ends. This CDR3 comprises 16 residues. CDR1 is SGHTA, CDR2 FQGTGA, per germline. The CDR3 reads CASSLGGAANTGELFF. The CDR3 DNA sequence: TGTGCCAGCAGCTTGGGCGGGGCCGCGAACACCGGGGAGCTGTTTTTT.

The chain carries TRBV29-1 and TRBJ2-1; D is possibly TRBD2 (7 bases). The V end was cut by 7 bases, the J end by 9 bases, with 31 bases between. Per germline, CDR1 SQVTM and CDR2 ANQGSEA. The CDR3 loop spans 17 amino acids. The CDR3 spells CSAWGWGGGQESGEQFF. CDR3 DNA sequence: TGCAGCGCCTGGGGATGGGGCGGGGGACAAGAAAGTGGTGAGCAGTTCTTC.

This sequence joins TRBV24-1 and TRBJ2-5, with D unresolved. The CDR3 runs 13 residues. Trimming removed 3 bases at V and 2 bases at J, with 6 bases between. Germline V CDR1 and CDR2: KGHDR, SFDVKD. The CDR3 spells CATSDPTQETQYF. DNA for the CDR3: TGTGCCACCAGTGATCCCACACAAGAGACCCAGTACTTC.

The chain links TRBV11-3 to TRBJ2-1; weak D call: TRBD2 (5 bases). Germline V gives CDR1 SGHNT, CDR2 YENEEA. V was trimmed by 4 bases and J by 9 bases, leaving 13 bases between them. The CDR3 is 13 amino acids. The CDR3, as DNA: TGTGCCAGCAGCTCCATTAAGGCGGGTGAGCAGTTCTTC. This codes for CASSSIKAGEQFF.

The rearrangement links TRBV7-2 to TRBJ2-6; D is unclear. Trimming stripped 1 base from V and 0 bases from J, with 13 bases between. The germline CDR1 and CDR2 sequences are SGHTA and FQGNSA. The CDR3 totals 18 residues. The CDR3 protein is CASSLVTGLGSGANVLTF. The CDR3 region has the DNA TGTGCCAGCAGCTTAGTCACCGGTCTCGGCTCTGGGGCCAACGTCCTGACTTTC. The complete variable domain, with remaining parts taken from reference TRBV7-2 and TRBJ2-6, reads GAGVSQSPSNKVTEKGKDVELRCDPISGHTALYWYRQSLGQGLEFLIYFQGNSAPDKSGLPSDRFSAERTGGSVSTLTIQRTQQEDSAVYLCASSLVTGLGSGANVLTFGAGSRLTVL.

CDR3 bases: TGTGCCAGCTCACCACCGTCTTTCCCCTTAAACACTGAAGCTTTCTTT. Amino acids: CASSPPSFPLNTEAFF. This chain joins TRBV18 and TRBJ1-1; no clear D. The germline V gene encodes CDR1 KGHSH and CDR2 LQKENI. Trimming removed 0 bases from V and 2 bases from J, with 13 bases in between. This CDR3 region has 16 residues.